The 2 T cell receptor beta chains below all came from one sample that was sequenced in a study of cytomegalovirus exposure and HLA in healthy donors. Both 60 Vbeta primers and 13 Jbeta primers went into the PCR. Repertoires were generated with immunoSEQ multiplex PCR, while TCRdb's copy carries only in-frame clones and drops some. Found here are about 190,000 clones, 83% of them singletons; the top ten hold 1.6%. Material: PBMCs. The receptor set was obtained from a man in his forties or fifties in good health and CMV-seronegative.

This chain's CDR3 is CASSLWLAGKTDTQYF. The CDR3 DNA reads TGTGCCAGCAGCTTATGGCTAGCGGGGAAGACAGATACGCAGTATTTT. The J gene is TRBJ2-3, the V gene TRBV7-2; 9 bases map to TRBD2. The germline V gene encodes CDR1 SGHTA and CDR2 FQGNSA. V lost 2 bases and J lost 3; bases outside the gene matches: 6. CDR3 length: 16 residues. The full variable domain, with the rest looked up from reference TRBV7-2 and TRBJ2-3, is GAGVSQSPSNKVTEKGKDVELRCDPISGHTALYWYRQSLGQGLEFLIYFQGNSAPDKSGLPSDRFSAERTGGSVSTLTIQRTQQEDSAVYLCASSLWLAGKTDTQYFGPGTRLTVL.

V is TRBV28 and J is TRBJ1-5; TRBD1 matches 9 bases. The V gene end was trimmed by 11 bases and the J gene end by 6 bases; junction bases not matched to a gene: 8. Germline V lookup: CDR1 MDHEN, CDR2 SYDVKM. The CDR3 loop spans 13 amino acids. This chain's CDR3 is CAGTGGAGQPQHF. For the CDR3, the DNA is TGTGCCGGTACAGGGGGCGCGGGTCAGCCCCAGCATTTT.